Listed below are T cell receptor beta chains from one sample, sequenced in a study of identical twins. TCRdb itself ran the 5' RACE reads through MiXCR, one entry per CDR3 protein. The profile shows 500,000 to 650,000 distinct CDR3 sequences, about 7.6% of them singletons. The same sample was also used in a study of yellow fever vaccine responses in identical twins.

Sequencing input: PBMCs. These TCRs come from a woman younger than 35 in good health. CDR3s include the opening cysteine and the closing phenylalanine or tryptophan. The order of the fields is J gene, CDR3 length, D gene, V gene, clone size, CDR3 DNA, CDR3 protein. The D gene is left open where the match is weak. Expanded clones get a size class; other rows say once, few or many, or leave the size out.

j_gene: TRBJ1-2
len: 14
d_gene: NA
v_gene: TRBV20-1
abundance: few
CDR3nt: TGCAGTGCTAGAGATTCGGACAGCGGCTATGGCTACACCTTC
CDR3aa: CSARDSDSGYGYTF

j_gene: TRBJ2-4
len: 14
d_gene: TRBD1
v_gene: TRBV29-1
abundance: NA
CDR3nt: TGCAGCGTAGGGGACAGTCTAGCCAAAAACATTCAGTACTTC
CDR3aa: CSVGDSLAKNIQYF

j_gene: TRBJ1-1
len: 12
d_gene: NA
v_gene: TRBV15
abundance: NA
CDR3nt: TGTGCCACCAGCAGAGAGGGTTCTGAAGCTTTCTTT
CDR3aa: CATSREGSEAFF

j_gene: TRBJ2-2
len: 15
d_gene: TRBD1
v_gene: TRBV25-1
abundance: NA
CDR3nt: TGTGCCAGCAGTGAAGGTACAGGGGGTTCCGGGGAGCTGTTTTTT
CDR3aa: CASSEGTGGSGELFF

j_gene: TRBJ2-4
len: 13
d_gene: NA
v_gene: TRBV29-1
abundance: many
CDR3nt: TGCAGCGTTGAAAAGTCGGCCAAAAACATTCAGTACTTC
CDR3aa: CSVEKSAKNIQYF

j_gene: TRBJ2-1
len: 16
d_gene: NA
v_gene: TRBV6-1
abundance: NA
CDR3nt: TGTGCCAGCAGTACCTGGGCAGGGATATTTTCGGATGAGCAGTTCTTC
CDR3aa: CASSTWAGIFSDEQFF

j_gene: TRBJ1-1
len: 14
d_gene: NA
v_gene: TRBV5-1
abundance: many
CDR3nt: TGCGCCAGCAGCCTCGACGGTATGAACACTGAAGCTTTCTTT
CDR3aa: CASSLDGMNTEAFF

j_gene: TRBJ2-7
len: 13
d_gene: NA
v_gene: TRBV20-1
abundance: NA
CDR3nt: TGCTGTGCGGGCCAGGCTCAGGGGTTGAAGCAGTACTTC
CDR3aa: CCAGQAQGLKQYF

j_gene: TRBJ2-5
len: 14
d_gene: NA
v_gene: TRBV10-3
abundance: NA
CDR3nt: TGTGCCATCAGTGATGGGCGGGCAAGGGAGACCCAGTACTTC
CDR3aa: CAISDGRARETQYF

j_gene: TRBJ2-7
len: 18
d_gene: NA
v_gene: TRBV11-1
abundance: NA
CDR3nt: TGTGCCAGCAGCTTAGCGAAACCAACAGGGCAGGGGACCTACGAGCAGTACTTC
CDR3aa: CASSLAKPTGQGTYEQYF

j_gene: TRBJ1-5
len: 16
d_gene: NA
v_gene: TRBV12-3/TRBV12-4
abundance: few
CDR3nt: TGTGCCAGCAGTCTCTACAGGGAGAGTAGCAATCAGCCCCAGCATTTT
CDR3aa: CASSLYRESSNQPQHF

j_gene: TRBJ2-7
len: 13
d_gene: TRBD2
v_gene: TRBV20-1
abundance: NA
CDR3nt: TGCAGTGCTAGAGTGGGGGGGGTAGGGGAGCAGTACTTC
CDR3aa: CSARVGGVGEQYF

j_gene: TRBJ1-5
len: 13
d_gene: NA
v_gene: TRBV12-3/TRBV12-4
abundance: few
CDR3nt: TGTGCCAGCAGTCGCGACAGGAGCCAGCCCCAGCATTTT
CDR3aa: CASSRDRSQPQHF

j_gene: TRBJ2-5
len: 15
d_gene: NA
v_gene: TRBV20-1
abundance: NA
CDR3nt: TGCAGTGCTCCTGGGGGCCAGTGGGTTTATGAGACCCAGTACTTC
CDR3aa: CSAPGGQWVYETQYF

j_gene: TRBJ2-7
len: 17
d_gene: TRBD2
v_gene: TRBV3-1
abundance: many
CDR3nt: TGTGCCAGCAGCCAATATCGGACTAGCGGGAGTTCGGACGAGCAGTACTTC
CDR3aa: CASSQYRTSGSSDEQYF

j_gene: TRBJ2-7
len: 17
d_gene: TRBD2
v_gene: TRBV10-3
abundance: NA
CDR3nt: TGTGCCATCAGTCCGACCAGCGGGAGTGCTCGGAACTACGAGCAGTACTTC
CDR3aa: CAISPTSGSARNYEQYF

j_gene: TRBJ2-1
len: 15
d_gene: NA
v_gene: TRBV4-1
abundance: many
CDR3nt: TGCGCCAGCAGCCAAGACGGGGCCTCCTACAATGAGCAGTTCTTC
CDR3aa: CASSQDGASYNEQFF

j_gene: TRBJ2-3
len: 17
d_gene: TRBD2
v_gene: TRBV5-1
abundance: NA
CDR3nt: TGCGCCAGCAGCTCAGGACTAGCGGGAGTACGAACAGATACGCAGTATTTT
CDR3aa: CASSSGLAGVRTDTQYF

j_gene: TRBJ2-7
len: 11
d_gene: NA
v_gene: TRBV11-2
abundance: many
CDR3nt: TGTGCCAGCAGCGCGAGACCGGAGCAACACTTC
CDR3aa: CASSARPEQHF

j_gene: TRBJ2-1
len: 15
d_gene: TRBD2
v_gene: TRBV20-1
abundance: many
CDR3nt: TGCAGTGCCCGGACCGGTGTTGCGGGAGTTAATGAGCAGTTCTTC
CDR3aa: CSARTGVAGVNEQFF

j_gene: TRBJ2-7
len: 13
d_gene: NA
v_gene: TRBV12-3/TRBV12-4
abundance: many
CDR3nt: TGTGCCAGCAGTTTTAGGGGAACCTACGAGCAGTACTTC
CDR3aa: CASSFRGTYEQYF

j_gene: TRBJ2-3
len: 14
d_gene: TRBD1
v_gene: TRBV5-1
abundance: many
CDR3nt: TGCGCCAGCAGCTCCCGGGACAGGTCAGATACGCAGTATTTT
CDR3aa: CASSSRDRSDTQYF

j_gene: TRBJ2-6
len: 15
d_gene: NA
v_gene: TRBV12-3/TRBV12-4
abundance: NA
CDR3nt: TGTGCCAGCAGCCTTAGGTTTTCTGGGGCCAACGTCCTGACTTTC
CDR3aa: CASSLRFSGANVLTF

j_gene: TRBJ2-2
len: 18
d_gene: NA
v_gene: TRBV5-5
abundance: NA
CDR3nt: TGTGCCAGCAGCTGGTCGGCCGTCAGTCACGGGGGCACCGGGGAGCTGTTTTTT
CDR3aa: CASSWSAVSHGGTGELFF

j_gene: TRBJ2-5
len: 13
d_gene: NA
v_gene: TRBV29-1
abundance: NA
CDR3nt: TGCAGCGTTGAATTGTGGCAGGAAGAGACCCAGTACTTC
CDR3aa: CSVELWQEETQYF

j_gene: TRBJ1-4
len: 11
d_gene: NA
v_gene: TRBV12-3/TRBV12-4
abundance: many
CDR3nt: TGTGCCAGCAGTTTAGCCCAAAAACTGTTTTTT
CDR3aa: CASSLAQKLFF

j_gene: TRBJ2-3
len: 12
d_gene: NA
v_gene: TRBV12-3/TRBV12-4
abundance: NA
CDR3nt: TGTGCCAGCAGAAGTCTAAGAGATACGCAGTATTTT
CDR3aa: CASRSLRDTQYF

j_gene: TRBJ2-1
len: 19
d_gene: TRBD1
v_gene: TRBV3-1
abundance: NA
CDR3nt: TGTACCTTCTGTCCAGGGGACAGGGGTTGGTCGAGCTCCTACAATGAGCAGTTCTTC
CDR3aa: CTFCPGDRGWSSSYNEQFF

j_gene: TRBJ2-2
len: 16
d_gene: TRBD2
v_gene: TRBV7-6
abundance: few
CDR3nt: TGTGCCAGCAGCTTTTTCAGCGGGGGGGCCAGCGGGGAGCTGTTTTTT
CDR3aa: CASSFFSGGASGELFF

j_gene: TRBJ2-2
len: 14
d_gene: NA
v_gene: TRBV6-1
abundance: many
CDR3nt: TGTGCCAGCAGTGATTTAGGGAACACCGGGGAGCTGTTTTTT
CDR3aa: CASSDLGNTGELFF

j_gene: TRBJ1-1
len: 15
d_gene: TRBD1
v_gene: TRBV6-1
abundance: NA
CDR3nt: TGTGCCAGCAGAGGGGACAGGAGAATGAACACTGAAGCTTTCTTT
CDR3aa: CASRGDRRMNTEAFF

j_gene: TRBJ2-1
len: 15
d_gene: TRBD2
v_gene: TRBV6-1
abundance: few
CDR3nt: TGTGCCAGCAGTGACATTGCGGGAGTGTCGGGTGAGCAGTTCTTC
CDR3aa: CASSDIAGVSGEQFF

j_gene: TRBJ2-1
len: 16
d_gene: NA
v_gene: TRBV5-1
abundance: few
CDR3nt: TGCGCCAGCAGCATAAAACAACCAAGCTCCTACAATGAGCAGTTCTTC
CDR3aa: CASSIKQPSSYNEQFF

j_gene: TRBJ2-2
len: 15
d_gene: TRBD2
v_gene: TRBV20-1
abundance: many
CDR3nt: TGCAGTGCTGCCCGGACTAGCGGGGGGACCGGGGAGCTGTTTTTT
CDR3aa: CSAARTSGGTGELFF

j_gene: TRBJ2-7
len: 14
d_gene: NA
v_gene: TRBV7-9
abundance: few
CDR3nt: TGTGCCAGCAGCTTAGAGACACACTCCTACGAGCAGTACTTC
CDR3aa: CASSLETHSYEQYF

j_gene: TRBJ2-7
len: 14
d_gene: NA
v_gene: TRBV20-1
abundance: NA
CDR3nt: TGCAGTGCTAGGAAAGTCGGTGGTTCCTACGAGCAGTACTTC
CDR3aa: CSARKVGGSYEQYF

j_gene: TRBJ1-5
len: 15
d_gene: NA
v_gene: TRBV12-3/TRBV12-4
abundance: few
CDR3nt: TGTGCCAGCAGTTTGTCAGGGGAGCGCAATCAGCCCCAGCATTTT
CDR3aa: CASSLSGERNQPQHF

j_gene: TRBJ2-7
len: 16
d_gene: TRBD2
v_gene: TRBV5-1
abundance: many
CDR3nt: TGCGCCAGCAGCCCAGCCGGGACTAGCGGGTCCTACGAGCAGTACTTC
CDR3aa: CASSPAGTSGSYEQYF

j_gene: TRBJ1-6
len: 13
d_gene: NA
v_gene: TRBV7-9
abundance: NA
CDR3nt: TGTGCCAGCAGAGGGCAGGCTAATTCACCCCTCCACTTT
CDR3aa: CASRGQANSPLHF

j_gene: TRBJ2-3
len: 11
d_gene: NA
v_gene: TRBV12-3/TRBV12-4
abundance: NA
CDR3nt: TGTGCCAGCAGTTCGGTGGGTACGCAGTATTTT
CDR3aa: CASSSVGTQYF

j_gene: TRBJ2-2
len: 15
d_gene: NA
v_gene: TRBV10-2
abundance: NA
CDR3nt: TGCGCCAGCAGTGTAAGCGGAGGATCCGCCGGGGAGCTGTTTTTT
CDR3aa: CASSVSGGSAGELFF

j_gene: TRBJ2-7
len: 15
d_gene: TRBD2
v_gene: TRBV10-3
abundance: NA
CDR3nt: TGTGCCGTAAAGGCCGCAGGGACTATAGGATACGAGCAGTACTTC
CDR3aa: CAVKAAGTIGYEQYF

j_gene: TRBJ2-1
len: 16
d_gene: TRBD2
v_gene: TRBV24-1
abundance: many
CDR3nt: TGTGCCACCAGTGATCTTGGTGGGACTAGCGAGAATGAGCAGTTCTTC
CDR3aa: CATSDLGGTSENEQFF

j_gene: TRBJ2-2
len: 13
d_gene: NA
v_gene: TRBV13
abundance: many
CDR3nt: TGTGCCAGCAGCCCAGGTGTCCCCGGGGAGCTGTTTTTT
CDR3aa: CASSPGVPGELFF

j_gene: TRBJ2-5
len: 15
d_gene: NA
v_gene: TRBV20-1
abundance: few
CDR3nt: TGCAGTCCTGCCCCTCCGGCGGGATTCCAAGAGACCCAGTACTTC
CDR3aa: CSPAPPAGFQETQYF

j_gene: TRBJ2-2
len: 15
d_gene: NA
v_gene: TRBV5-5
abundance: NA
CDR3nt: TGTGCCAGCAGCTTGCGCGGGTGGGACACCGGGGAGCTGTTTTTT
CDR3aa: CASSLRGWDTGELFF

j_gene: TRBJ1-2
len: 14
d_gene: TRBD1
v_gene: TRBV27
abundance: few
CDR3nt: TGTGCCAGCAGTTTAGCCGGGACAGGGAGTGGCTACACCTTC
CDR3aa: CASSLAGTGSGYTF

j_gene: TRBJ2-6
len: 16
d_gene: NA
v_gene: TRBV21-1
abundance: NA
CDR3nt: TGTGCCAGCAGCCCTAGGCGAGGATCTGGGGCCAACGTCCTGACTTTC
CDR3aa: CASSPRRGSGANVLTF

j_gene: TRBJ1-5
len: 14
d_gene: NA
v_gene: TRBV2
abundance: few
CDR3nt: TGTGCCAGCAGTGAGTGGGCCCGCAATCAGCCCCAGCATTTT
CDR3aa: CASSEWARNQPQHF

j_gene: TRBJ1-2
len: 16
d_gene: TRBD1
v_gene: TRBV15
abundance: NA
CDR3nt: TGTGCCACCAGCAGAGAGGACAGGGGGCTCCTGTATGGCTACACCTTC
CDR3aa: CATSREDRGLLYGYTF

j_gene: TRBJ2-1
len: 20
d_gene: TRBD2
v_gene: TRBV7-8
abundance: many
CDR3nt: TGTGCCAGCAGCCTCAGACTAGCGGGGGTTACGAAGAAAGAGAAGGGGGAGCAGTTCTTC
CDR3aa: CASSLRLAGVTKKEKGEQFF

j_gene: TRBJ1-2
len: 11
d_gene: NA
v_gene: TRBV12-3/TRBV12-4
abundance: many
CDR3nt: TGTGCCAGCAGTACACTGTATGGCTACACCTTC
CDR3aa: CASSTLYGYTF

j_gene: TRBJ2-5
len: 16
d_gene: NA
v_gene: TRBV3-1
abundance: many
CDR3nt: TGTGCCAGCAGCCAATCTCCGAGTGGCCCCACAGAGACCCAGTACTTC
CDR3aa: CASSQSPSGPTETQYF

j_gene: TRBJ2-1
len: 11
d_gene: NA
v_gene: TRBV3-1
abundance: few
CDR3nt: TGTGCCAGCAGCCAAGCATCTGAGCAGTTCTTC
CDR3aa: CASSQASEQFF

j_gene: TRBJ1-2
len: 14
d_gene: TRBD1
v_gene: TRBV18
abundance: many
CDR3nt: TGTGCCAGCTCACCTCCGACAGGGGGCTATGGCTACACCTTC
CDR3aa: CASSPPTGGYGYTF

j_gene: TRBJ2-1
len: 15
d_gene: TRBD1
v_gene: TRBV27
abundance: NA
CDR3nt: TGTGCCAGCAGCCTCTCTGCAGGGGGCTGGAATGAGCAGTTCTTC
CDR3aa: CASSLSAGGWNEQFF

j_gene: TRBJ2-7
len: 14
d_gene: NA
v_gene: TRBV5-1
abundance: NA
CDR3nt: TGCGCCAGCAGCTCCGGGCAGGGCAGATACGAGCAGTACTTC
CDR3aa: CASSSGQGRYEQYF

j_gene: TRBJ1-4
len: 13
d_gene: NA
v_gene: TRBV29-1
abundance: many
CDR3nt: TGCAGCGTTGTAGAGGGCAGACGGGAAAAACTGTTTTTT
CDR3aa: CSVVEGRREKLFF

j_gene: TRBJ2-1
len: 16
d_gene: TRBD2
v_gene: TRBV7-9
abundance: many
CDR3nt: TGTGCCAGCAGCTTATCGGCTAGCGGGAGTCGTGATGAGCAGTTCTTC
CDR3aa: CASSLSASGSRDEQFF

j_gene: TRBJ2-7
len: 14
d_gene: NA
v_gene: TRBV9
abundance: many
CDR3nt: TGTGCCAGCAGCCCGGGGACTGGTACCGACGAGCAGTACTTC
CDR3aa: CASSPGTGTDEQYF